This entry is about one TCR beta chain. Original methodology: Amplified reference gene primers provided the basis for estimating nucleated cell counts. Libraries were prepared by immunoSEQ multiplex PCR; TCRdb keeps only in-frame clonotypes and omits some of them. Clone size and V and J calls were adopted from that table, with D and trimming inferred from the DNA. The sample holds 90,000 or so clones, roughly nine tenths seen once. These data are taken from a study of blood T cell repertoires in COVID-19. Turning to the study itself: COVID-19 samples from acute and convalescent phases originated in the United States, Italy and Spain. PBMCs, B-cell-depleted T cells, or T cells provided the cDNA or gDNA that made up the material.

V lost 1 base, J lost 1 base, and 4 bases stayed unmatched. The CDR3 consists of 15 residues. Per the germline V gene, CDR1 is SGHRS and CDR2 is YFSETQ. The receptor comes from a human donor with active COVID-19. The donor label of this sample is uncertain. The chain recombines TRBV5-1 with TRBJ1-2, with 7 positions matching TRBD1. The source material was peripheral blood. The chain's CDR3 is CASSLTGEGNYGYTF. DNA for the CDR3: TGCGCCAGCAGCTTGACAGGGGAAGGTAACTATGGCTACACCTTC. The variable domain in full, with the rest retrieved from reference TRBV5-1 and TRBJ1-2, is KAGVTQTPRYLIKTRGQQVTLSCSPISGHRSVSWYQQTPGQGLQFLFEYFSETQRNKGNFPGRFSGRQFSNSRSEMNVSTLELGDSALYLCASSLTGEGNYGYTFGSGTRLTVV.